The 25 T cell receptor beta chains listed next were all sequenced from one sample in a study of graft-versus-host responses after intestinal transplantation. Libraries were prepared by immunoSEQ multiplex PCR; TCRdb keeps only in-frame clonotypes and omits some of them. The sample records some 13,000 clones, over 70% being singletons. Intraepithelial lymphocytes and lamina propria lymphocytes were released through processing of graft tissue. Material: ileum tissue, obtained 16 days after intestinal transplant. These receptors originate from a human patient who received an intestinal transplant, so some T cells may come from the graft donor.

V and J are TRBV5-1 and TRBJ2-1; 7 bases map to TRBD2. The CDR3 has 16 residues. Germline CDR1 is SGHRS and CDR2 is YFSETQ. After removal of 0 bases from V and 1 base from J, the junction contained 4 bases not matched to a gene. This CDR3 is CASSLAQGGSYNEQFF. In nucleotides, the CDR3 is TGCGCCAGCAGCTTGGCTCAGGGAGGGTCCTACAATGAGCAGTTCTTC.

The chain recombines TRBV11-2 with TRBJ1-3; the D is unclear. The CDR3 sequence is 14 residues long. The V end was cut by 3 bases, the J end by 2 bases, with 8 bases between. The germline CDR1 and CDR2 sequences are SGHAT and FQNNGV. Here the CDR3 DNA reads TGTGCCAGCAGCTTCACGGGGACTGGAAACACCATATATTTT. Residues: CASSFTGTGNTIYF.

This chain connects TRBV6-5 to TRBJ2-7; a weak D match, TRBD2 (5 bases). CDR1 and CDR2 from the germline V gene are MNHEY and SVGAGI. The ends were cut back, 2 bases at V and 3 bases at J, with 14 bases in the middle. This CDR3 is built from 15 residues. The CDR3: CASSYGWEMVYEQYF. The CDR3 region has the DNA TGTGCCAGCAGTTACGGGTGGGAGATGGTCTACGAGCAGTACTTC.

This clone showed up just a few times. J is TRBJ2-5 and V is TRBV14; the D is unclear. The length of the CDR3 is 15 residues. Germline V gene lookup returns CDR1 SGHDN and CDR2 FVKESK. V was cut by 2 bases and J by 4 bases, with 14 bases left in between. The CDR3 loop reads CASSQNLASRETQYF. Written as DNA, the CDR3 is TGTGCCAGCAGCCAAAATCTGGCTAGTAGAGAGACCCAGTACTTC.

This clone has only a few counts. The chain combines TRBV7-9 with TRBJ2-3; D uncertain. V dropped 1 base and J dropped 2 bases, with 10 bases sitting between them. The CDR3 contains 15 residues. Germline-derived CDR1 and CDR2 are SEHNR and FQNEAQ (reference sequence). CDR3 nucleotides: TGTGCCAGCAGCTTAGACAGAGAGATCACAGATACGCAGTATTTT. Protein product: CASSLDREITDTQYF.

The chain joins TRBV4-2 to TRBJ1-1; D is perhaps TRBD1 (5 bases). Trimming removed 2 bases at V and 4 bases at J, with 11 bases between. Germline CDR1 reads LGHNA; CDR2 reads YNFKEQ. The CDR3 contains 14 residues. The CDR3 nucleotides are TGTGCCAGCAGCCAACCAGGGTGGGGCACTGAAGCTTTCTTT. Amino acids: CASSQPGWGTEAFF.

Only one count was recorded for this clone. The rearrangement joins TRBV30 to TRBJ2-5; the D gene is possibly TRBD2 (6 bases). This CDR3 is built from 14 residues. Trimming took 0 bases from V and 5 from J, leaving 13 bases between them. Germline V gene lookup returns CDR1 GTSNPN and CDR2 SVGIG (reference sequence). Here the CDR3 reads CAWSVTGGKETQYF. The DNA of the CDR3 is TGTGCCTGGAGTGTAACTGGCGGGAAGGAGACCCAGTACTTC.

The chain has TRBV18 and TRBJ2-5, with a tentative D call TRBD2 (6 bases). This CDR3 has 14 amino acids. V lost 3 bases, J lost 2 bases, and 10 bases lay in between. From germline, CDR1 is KGHSH and CDR2 LQKENI. CDR3 residues: CASSPGSFQETQYF. CDR3 nucleotides: TGTGCCAGCTCACCCGGGAGCTTTCAAGAGACCCAGTACTTC.

The chain uses TRBV9 and TRBJ1-1, with a tentative D call TRBD1 (6 bases). The ends were cut back, 0 bases at V and 11 bases at J, with 23 bases in the middle. The CDR3 loop spans 16 amino acids. Germline loops: CDR1 SGDLS, CDR2 YYNGEE. CDR3 sequence reads: CASSVVATGPLRRAFF. CDR3 coding DNA: TGTGCCAGCAGCGTAGTAGCGACAGGTCCACTGCGTCGCGCTTTCTTT.

This clone was detected only once. The V call is TRBV4-1, the J call TRBJ2-1; possible D gene TRBD2, 5 bases. With 0 bases removed from V and 5 bases from J, the gap between germline ends came to 5 bases. From germline, CDR1 is MGHRA and CDR2 YSYEKL. There are 13 residues in the CDR3. CDR3 amino acids: CASSQDGNNEQFF. The CDR3 DNA sequence: TGCGCCAGCAGCCAAGACGGGAACAATGAGCAGTTCTTC.

This sequence joins TRBV7-6 and TRBJ2-2; D not resolved. Germline V gives CDR1 SGHVS, CDR2 FNYEAQ. Trimming removed 0 bases from V and 2 bases from J, with 16 bases in between. This CDR3 has 18 amino acids. In DNA, the CDR3 is TGTGCCAGCAGCTTAGCAGCCGTCCCCTATTTCAACACCGGGGAGCTGTTTTTT. Translating it yields CASSLAAVPYFNTGELFF.

A few counts support this clone. The rearrangement uses TRBV27 and TRBJ1-3; D may be TRBD1 (5 bases). This CDR3 has 15 residues. Trimming took 0 bases from V and 3 from J, leaving 9 bases between them. CDR1 and CDR2 (germline): MNHEY, SMNVEV (reference sequence). CDR3 nucleotides: TGTGCCAGCAGTTTATCGGCCAGGGTTGGAAACACCATATATTTT. As protein: CASSLSARVGNTIYF.

This chain connects TRBV19 to TRBJ1-5; 9 bases map to TRBD1. Per germline, CDR1 LNHDA and CDR2 SQIVND (reference sequence). This CDR3 region has 15 residues. V was pared by 5 bases and J by 2 bases, with 4 bases of the junction left unmatched. DNA for the CDR3: TGTGCCAGTAGTCTCCGGGACAGGGGCAATCAGCCCCAGCATTTT. Translation: CASSLRDRGNQPQHF. The full variable domain, in which reference TRBV19 and TRBJ1-5 provide the parts outside the CDR3, is DGGITQSPKYLFRKEGQNVTLSCEQNLNHDAMYWYRQDPGQGLRLIYYSQIVNDFQKGDIAEGYSVSREKKESFPLTVTSAQKNPTAFYLCASSLRDRGNQPQHFGDGTRLSIL.

This clone was observed a few times. V gene TRBV7-9 combines with J gene TRBJ2-7, with D possibly matching TRBD1 (6 bases). The V gene lost 5 bases and the J gene lost 2 bases, with 22 bases spanning the gap. The germline V gene has CDR1 SEHNR and CDR2 FQNEAQ (reference sequence). The CDR3 runs to 17 residues. CDR3 DNA sequence: TGTGCCAGCAGCCCCCTCCTGGGCCGACAGGAGCCCTACGAGCAGTACTTC. Translation: CASSPLLGRQEPYEQYF.

The rearrangement joins TRBV14 to TRBJ1-1, with 10 bases matching TRBD1. The J segment lost 6 bases and the V segment lost 6 bases, leaving 4 bases of the junction unmatched. CDR1 is SGHDN, CDR2 FVKESK, per germline. The CDR3 has 13 amino acids. The CDR3 bases are TGTGCCAGCAGGAGGACAGGGGGGGCTGAAGCTTTCTTT. Translation gives CASRRTGGAEAFF.

V is TRBV5-1 and J is TRBJ2-7; 9 positions match TRBD1. The germline V gene has CDR1 SGHRS and CDR2 YFSETQ. Trimming took 4 bases from V and 4 from J; bases not matched to a gene: 6. The CDR3 has 14 amino acids. This chain's CDR3 is CASSLGTGRYEQYF. CDR3 DNA: TGCGCCAGCAGCCTCGGGACAGGGAGGTACGAGCAGTACTTC.

The count of this clone is one. The DNA of the CDR3 is TGCGCCAGCAGCCAAGCAGCTAGCGCAGATACGCAGTATTTT. Translated, it gives CASSQAASADTQYF. The chain links TRBV4-1 to TRBJ2-3; a weak D match, TRBD2 (6 bases). This CDR3 has 14 residues. Trimming took off 1 base at V and 4 bases at J, with 9 bases between the two ends. CDR1 MGHRA and CDR2 YSYEKL come from the germline V gene.

This clone has a single count. This chain connects TRBV7-9 to TRBJ2-7; D might be TRBD1 (5 bases). This CDR3 has 12 residues. V was pared by 8 bases and J by 2 bases, with 10 bases between. Germline V gene sequence: CDR1 SEHNR, CDR2 FQNEAQ (reference sequence). CDR3 nucleotide sequence: TGTGCCAGCGGAAAACAGGCCTACGAGCAGTACTTC. Translation: CASGKQAYEQYF. Drawing the rest from reference TRBV7-9 and TRBJ2-7, the complete variable domain is DTGVSQNPRHKITKRGQNVTFRCDPISEHNRLYWYRQTLGQGPEFLTYFQNEAQLEKSRLLSDRFSAERPKGSFSTLEIQRTEQGDSAMYLCASGKQAYEQYFGPGTRLTVT.

V is TRBV5-1 and J is TRBJ2-7, with D maybe TRBD1 (5 bases). The germline V gene encodes CDR1 SGHRS and CDR2 YFSETQ. V was cut by 4 bases and J by 3 bases, with 11 bases left in between. CDR3 length equals 13 residues. The CDR3 spells CASSPLGRYEQYF. The CDR3 bases are TGCGCCAGCAGCCCCTTGGGGCGCTACGAGCAGTACTTC.

This clone has only one observation. Sequence at one end of the junction differs from germline and may be a read error. The chain has TRBV7-3 and TRBJ2-5; TRBD2 aligns across 8 bases. Germline V CDR1 and CDR2: SGHTA, FQGTGA. The CDR3 has 14 amino acids. CDR3 amino acids: CASSLTGGLETQYF. For the CDR3, the DNA is TGTGCCAGCAGCCTAACGGGGGGGCTGGAGACCCAGTACTTC.

This rearrangement joins TRBV4-1 to TRBJ2-1, with D maybe TRBD2 (6 bases). Trimming cost V 0 bases and J 5 bases, with 11 bases left between them. CDR3 length equals 15 residues. Germline V CDR1 and CDR2: MGHRA, YSYEKL. CDR3 sequence reads: CASSQDRQRDNEQFF. CDR3 coding DNA: TGCGCCAGCAGCCAAGATCGGCAGCGGGACAATGAGCAGTTCTTC.

V and J are TRBV2 and TRBJ2-4; tentatively, D is TRBD2 (5 bases). Germline lookup yields CDR1 SNHLY and CDR2 FYNNEI. V dropped 6 bases and J dropped 0 bases, with 9 bases sitting between them. The CDR3 is made up of 14 amino acids. This CDR3 is CASRAGLAKNIQYF. The CDR3 DNA is TGTGCCAGCAGGGCGGGTCTAGCCAAAAACATTCAGTACTTC.

The rearrangement links TRBV28 to TRBJ2-3, with no clear D. The germline gives CDR1 MDHEN, CDR2 SYDVKM. The CDR3 has 15 amino acids. Trimming took off 4 bases at V and 1 base at J, with 12 bases between the two ends. CDR3 in amino acids: CASSSRIAGTDTQYF. The DNA for the CDR3 is TGTGCCAGCAGTTCTCGGATAGCCGGCACAGATACGCAGTATTTT.

The chain links TRBV28 to TRBJ2-5, with 11 bases aligning to TRBD2. The J call may be wrong; the DNA end is better matched by TRBJ2-7. This CDR3 has 15 residues. The V gene's germline CDR1 is MDHEN and CDR2 SYDVKM. The CDR3 DNA reads TGTGCCAGCAGTCAGAGACTAGCGGGAAGGTACGAGCAGTACTTC. This encodes CASSQRLAGRYEQYF.

This chain connects TRBV12-5 to TRBJ2-3; 8 positions match TRBD2. V was clipped by 0 bases and J by 7 bases; unmatched bases: 9. The CDR3 is made up of 16 amino acids. Per germline, CDR1 LGHNT and CDR2 FRNRAP. CDR3 coding DNA: TGTGCTAGTGGTTTGGTATTGGGCGGGAGGTTATATACGCAGTATTTT. Translated: CASGLVLGGRLYTQYF.